Each of the 31 T cell receptor beta chains below was sequenced from the same sample in a study of T cells in localized non-small cell lung cancer. Profiled with immunoSEQ multiplex PCR; TCRdb holds only in-frame clones, not every one. Of over 10,000 clones listed, 25% to 30% are singletons. Sequences were derived from lung tumor tissue, sampled before any cancer treatment. All receptors come from a female donor over 55 with stage I lung adenocarcinoma.

This chain joins TRBV28 and TRBJ1-3; tentatively, D is TRBD1 (5 bases). Between the trimmed V and J ends, which lost 4 bases and 0 bases, there was a span of 13 bases. CDR3 length: 16 amino acids. In germline, CDR1 is MDHEN, CDR2 SYDVKM. The CDR3 DNA follows: TGTGCCAGCAGTTACCGCCCGGGGGGCTCTGGAAACACCATATATTTT. It yields the protein CASSYRPGGSGNTIYF.

This clone has more than one count but fewer than ten. This chain uses TRBV11-3 with TRBJ2-7, with 10 bases aligning to TRBD1. The CDR3 spans 15 residues. CDR1 is SGHNT, CDR2 YENEEA, per germline. With V trimmed by 5 bases and J by 2 bases, 6 bases remained unmatched. CDR3 protein: CASSPDRGHPYEQYF. The CDR3 region has the DNA TGTGCCAGCAGCCCAGACAGGGGGCATCCCTACGAGCAGTACTTC.

This clone was recorded at least ten times. This rearrangement joins TRBV11-3 to TRBJ2-5; D is perhaps TRBD2 (6 bases). The length of the CDR3 is 15 residues. Germline lookup yields CDR1 SGHNT and CDR2 YENEEA. The V end lost 2 bases, the J end lost 2 bases, and 12 bases lay between the germline ends. CDR3 sequence: CASSLTLAPQETQYF. Written as DNA, the CDR3 is TGTGCCAGCAGCTTAACCCTAGCGCCACAAGAGACCCAGTACTTC.

This clone was found many times. The chain combines TRBV11-3 with TRBJ1-2; D is undetermined. V lost 3 bases and J 4 bases, leaving 12 bases between the germline ends. The CDR3 contains 14 residues. The germline gives CDR1 SGHNT, CDR2 YENEEA. The CDR3 region has the DNA TGTGCCAGCAGCTTGCCCGGGCGGACCTATGGCTACACCTTC. It is translated as CASSLPGRTYGYTF.

In this sample, this clone turned up a few times. The chain joins TRBV6-8 to TRBJ1-2; 9 positions agree with TRBD1. The V gene end was trimmed by 6 bases and the J gene end by 1 base; junction bases not matched to a gene: 9. Looked up from germline, CDR1 is MNHGY and CDR2 is SAAAGT. The CDR3 sequence is 16 residues long. The CDR3 DNA reads as TGTGCCAGCAGATCAGTAGACAGGGGGTATAACTATGGCTACACCTTC. Encoded protein: CASRSVDRGYNYGYTF.

For the CDR3, the DNA is TGTGCCAGCAGTCCCCAGACAGGCCCTAATGAAAAACTGTTTTTT. Protein product: CASSPQTGPNEKLFF. The V gene is TRBV9, the J gene TRBJ1-4; a possible D gene is TRBD1 (6 bases). The germline CDR1 and CDR2 sequences are SGDLS and YYNGEE. This CDR3 comprises 15 residues. Trimming cost V 5 bases and J 3 bases, with 14 bases left between them.

This clone was recorded a few times. The gene calls are TRBV6-8 and TRBJ1-2, with D uncertain. This CDR3 contains 12 residues. CDR1 and CDR2 (germline): MNHGY, SAAAGT. V lost 2 bases, J lost 8 bases, and 9 bases lay in between. CDR3: CASSYPMGGYTF. The CDR3 coding sequence is TGTGCCAGCAGTTACCCTATGGGGGGCTACACCTTC.

The chain employs TRBV19 and TRBJ1-4, with D hard to call. V gave up 6 bases and J gave up 4 bases, with 12 bases separating them. CDR3 length: 14 amino acids. Germline V gene sequence: CDR1 LNHDA, CDR2 SQIVND (reference sequence). CDR3 nucleotides: TGTGCCAGTAGCGATCGACGGTTTAATGAAAAACTGTTTTTT. This codes for CASSDRRFNEKLFF. Using reference TRBV19 and TRBJ1-4 for the parts outside the CDR3, the full variable domain is DGGITQSPKYLFRKEGQNVTLSCEQNLNHDAMYWYRQDPGQGLRLIYYSQIVNDFQKGDIAEGYSVSREKKESFPLTVTSAQKNPTAFYLCASSDRRFNEKLFFGSGTQLSVL.

This clone was seen only a few times. J is TRBJ2-1 and V is TRBV15; the D gene could be TRBD1 or TRBD2 (5 bases each). Germline V gives CDR1 LNHNV, CDR2 YYDKDF (reference sequence). V was shortened by 0 bases and J by 7 bases, with 13 bases between the two germline ends. CDR3 length equals 15 residues. CDR3 in DNA: TGTGCCACCAGCAGAGATTCGTGGGGGTGGAATGAGCAGTTCTTC. It specifies CATSRDSWGWNEQFF.

This clone was seen only a few times. This rearrangement joins TRBV6-8 to TRBJ1-5; TRBD1 agrees at 9 bases. There are 16 residues in the CDR3. V was clipped by 0 bases and J by 3 bases; unmatched bases: 3. Germline V gives CDR1 MNHGY, CDR2 SAAAGT. CDR3 in DNA: TGTGCCAGCAGTTACTCCGGGACAGGGATCAATCAGCCCCAGCATTTT. Its translation is CASSYSGTGINQPQHF.

This clone was picked up a small number of times. This rearrangement joins TRBV11-3 to TRBJ2-5; 11 nucleotides align to TRBD2. J was trimmed by 4 bases and V by 3 bases; bases with no gene match: 7. The CDR3 is made up of 16 amino acids. The germline gives CDR1 SGHNT, CDR2 YENEEA. The CDR3 here is CASSFLPGTSGETQYF. CDR3 coding DNA: TGTGCCAGCAGCTTCCTTCCTGGGACTAGCGGAGAGACCCAGTACTTC.

The count of this clone is one. The rearrangement uses TRBV30 and TRBJ1-2, with 7 bases that match TRBD1. The CDR3 runs 11 residues. V lost 4 bases, J lost 9 bases, and 5 bases stayed unmatched. Germline V lookup: CDR1 GTSNPN, CDR2 SVGIG (reference sequence). CDR3 coding DNA: TGTGCCTGGACCCACAGGGGTAGCTACACCTTC. It translates to CAWTHRGSYTF.

This clone was seen only a few times. Compared with germline, one end of the junction differs, possibly owing to a read error. V is TRBV11-3 and J is TRBJ2-3; D is ambiguous. The germline V gene has CDR1 SGHNT and CDR2 YENEEA. The CDR3 is made up of 14 amino acids. This CDR3 reads CASSRGTNTDTQYF. DNA for the CDR3: TGTGCTAGCAGCCGAGGAACAAACACAGATACGCAGTATTTT.

The rearrangement joins TRBV18 to TRBJ2-1, with 10 bases fitting TRBD2. The CDR3 runs to 15 residues. Trimming removed 3 bases from V and 6 bases from J; junction bases left unmatched: 5. Germline CDR1 and CDR2: KGHSH and LQKENI. The CDR3 DNA sequence: TGTGCCAGCTCACCGCTAGCGGGAGATTTCAATGAGCAGTTCTTC. This translates into CASSPLAGDFNEQFF.

This clone was recorded a few times. This rearrangement joins TRBV9 to TRBJ2-1, with a weak D call TRBD1 (5 bases). The germline V and J ends were trimmed by 4 bases and 4 bases, with 15 bases remaining between them. Germline CDR1 and CDR2: SGDLS and YYNGEE. The CDR3 is 15 residues long. CDR3 loop: CASSTVGLRYNEQFF. The CDR3 DNA follows: TGTGCCAGCAGCACCGTGGGGCTCCGATACAATGAGCAGTTCTTC.

In its sample, this clone was seen a few times. The V and J genes are TRBV11-3 and TRBJ2-3, with a weak D call TRBD2 (6 bases). Deletions cut 5 bases from V and 1 base from J, with 22 bases between. This CDR3 comprises 18 residues. Germline CDR1 and CDR2: SGHNT and YENEEA. The CDR3 protein is CASSRGLFNAVGTDTQYF. The DNA for the CDR3 is TGTGCCAGCAGCAGGGGACTCTTTAACGCCGTCGGCACAGATACGCAGTATTTT.

In its sample, this clone was seen a few times. The chain combines TRBV11-3 with TRBJ2-5, with 7 bases aligning to TRBD1. Germline CDR1 is SGHNT and CDR2 is YENEEA. The CDR3 runs 14 residues. The V segment lost 4 bases and the J segment 1 base; nucleotides outside the gene matches: 3. The CDR3 sequence is CASSSWDSQETQYF. CDR3 DNA sequence: TGTGCCAGCAGCTCCTGGGACAGCCAAGAGACCCAGTACTTC.

V is TRBV18 and J is TRBJ2-7, with D maybe TRBD1 (6 bases). The germline V and J ends were trimmed by 5 bases and 1 base, with 9 bases remaining between them. Germline V gene sequence: CDR1 KGHSH, CDR2 LQKENI. The CDR3 length is 13 residues. The CDR3 DNA is TGTGCCAGCTCAAGGGACACTTCCTACGAGCAGTACTTC. Translated, it gives CASSRDTSYEQYF.

Worth noting for this clone: Its ends do not fully match the called genes, so a read error is possible. The genes are TRBV19 and TRBJ1-2; D gene unclear. Germline V gives CDR1 LNHDA, CDR2 SQIVND (reference sequence). The CDR3 totals 15 residues. DNA for the CDR3: TGTGCTAGTAGTATGGGAGGAGCCCTCGGCTATGGCTACACCTTC. It codes for CASSMGGALGYGYTF.

This clone was seen a handful of times. The V call is TRBV10-3, the J call TRBJ2-1; TRBD1 agrees at 7 bases. Germline CDR1 ENHRY, CDR2 SYGVKD. The trim removed 9 bases at V and 3 bases at J, leaving 2 bases unmatched. The CDR3 spans 12 residues. CDR3 protein: CAIRDSYNEQFF. The CDR3 coding sequence is TGTGCCATTCGGGACAGCTACAATGAGCAGTTCTTC.

In this sample, this clone turned up once. The V gene is TRBV14, the J gene TRBJ2-7; the D gene could be TRBD1 or TRBD2 (5 bases each). V dropped 1 base and J dropped 1 base, with 20 bases sitting between them. The germline gives CDR1 SGHDN, CDR2 FVKESK. CDR3 length: 18 amino acids. In DNA, the CDR3 is TGTGCCAGCAGCCAAGTAGGGGCATGGGGGTCTTCTTCCTACGAGCAGTACTTC. It codes for CASSQVGAWGSSSYEQYF.

This clone showed up many times. J is TRBJ2-1 and V is TRBV11-3; D might be TRBD2 (5 bases). The V and J ends lost 7 bases and 7 bases respectively, with 17 bases between them. The CDR3 extends over 14 amino acids. Per germline, CDR1 SGHNT and CDR2 YENEEA. CDR3 region: CASTSGGALNEQFF. Written as DNA, the CDR3 is TGTGCCAGCACCAGCGGCGGAGCGCTTAATGAGCAGTTCTTC.

This clone turned up a few times. The J gene is TRBJ1-2, the V gene TRBV9; D is unclear. The ends were cut back, 4 bases at V and 4 bases at J, with 14 bases in the middle. The CDR3 contains 14 residues. In germline, CDR1 is SGDLS, CDR2 YYNGEE. CDR3 DNA: TGTGCCAGCAGCCCCGGTCCAGGAGGCTATGGCTACACCTTC. It specifies CASSPGPGGYGYTF.

This chain's CDR3 is CAWTSSGRGDTQYF. The DNA for the CDR3 is TGTGCCTGGACCTCTAGCGGGAGGGGAGATACGCAGTATTTT. V gene TRBV30 combines with J gene TRBJ2-3, with TRBD2 matching over 12 bases. The V and J ends lost 4 bases and 5 bases, in that order; junction bases with no gene match: 4. The CDR3 has 14 amino acids. The germline V gene encodes CDR1 GTSNPN and CDR2 SVGIG (reference sequence).

This clone occurred a few times. The chain couples TRBV6-8 to TRBJ2-2, with D perhaps TRBD2 (6 bases). V lost 11 bases, J lost 5 bases, and 21 bases lay in between. CDR3 size: 15 residues. In germline, CDR1 is MNHGY, CDR2 SAAAGT. CDR3 in DNA: TGTGCCTCAAGGAGGGACGGGGGAATAACCGGGGAGCTGTTTTTT. Amino acid sequence: CASRRDGGITGELFF.

This clone was counted a few times. The gene calls are TRBV9 and TRBJ1-5; no clear D. With 0 bases removed from V and 1 base from J, the gap between germline ends came to 2 bases. From germline, CDR1 is SGDLS and CDR2 YYNGEE. The CDR3 totals 13 residues. In DNA, the CDR3 is TGTGCCAGCAGCGTAGCAAGCAATCAGCCCCAGCATTTT. Its translation: CASSVASNQPQHF. Full variable domain (remainder filled in from reference TRBV9 and TRBJ1-5): DSGVTQTPKHLITATGQRVTLRCSPRSGDLSVYWYQQSLDQGLQFLIQYYNGEERAKGNILERFSAQQFPDLHSELNLSSLELGDSALYFCASSVASNQPQHFGDGTRLSIL.

V gene TRBV11-3 combines with J gene TRBJ2-1; 9 bases fit TRBD2. The germline V gene encodes CDR1 SGHNT and CDR2 YENEEA. V trimming: 4 bases; J trimming: 6 bases; junction bases outside the gene matches: 4. The CDR3 loop spans 14 amino acids. CDR3 loop: CASSSTSGFNEQFF. The CDR3 bases are TGTGCCAGCAGCTCGACTAGCGGCTTCAATGAGCAGTTCTTC.

This clone has a count of ten or more. The J gene is TRBJ2-7, the V gene TRBV11-3; 8 bases map to TRBD1. Germline lookup yields CDR1 SGHNT and CDR2 YENEEA. J gave up 6 bases and V 2 bases, and 12 bases lay outside the gene matches. CDR3 size: 16 residues. The CDR3 region has the DNA TGTGCCAGCAGCTTAACCTTCCCCGGAACAGGGGGCGAGCAGTACTTC. Translated: CASSLTFPGTGGEQYF. The whole variable domain, filled in from reference TRBV11-3 and TRBJ2-7, reads EAGVVQSPRYKIIEKKQPVAFWCNPISGHNTLYWYLQNLGQGPELLIRYENEEAVDDSQLPKDRFSAERLKGVDSTLKIQPAELGDSAVYLCASSLTFPGTGGEQYFGPGTRLTVT.

The table lists this clone with a count of one. V is TRBV19 and J is TRBJ2-1; 14 positions agree with TRBD2. Germline assignment: CDR1 LNHDA and CDR2 SQIVND (reference sequence). The V and J ends lost 5 bases and 7 bases, in that order; junction bases with no gene match: 4. The CDR3 totals 15 residues. For the CDR3, the DNA is TGTGCCAGTAGTCCGACTAGCGGGAGGGGGAATGAGCAGTTCTTC. Translated, it gives CASSPTSGRGNEQFF.

The V call is TRBV6-8, the J call TRBJ2-2; TRBD1 is a possible D gene (5 bases). The CDR3 length is 12 residues. Germline values: CDR1 MNHGY, CDR2 SAAAGT. Trimming stripped 5 bases from V and 8 bases from J, with 9 bases between. This CDR3 is CASSPRAGELFF. The CDR3 nucleotides read TGTGCCAGCAGTCCCAGGGCAGGGGAGCTGTTTTTT.

The CDR3, as DNA: TGTGCCAGTACCGGGACTTGGGATAAGCATTTT. It codes for CASTGTWDKHF. This chain connects TRBV19 to TRBJ1-5; D perhaps matches TRBD1 (5 bases). Trimming removed 7 bases from V and 14 bases from J, with 15 bases in between. This CDR3 has 11 residues. The germline V gene has CDR1 LNHDA and CDR2 SQIVND (reference sequence).